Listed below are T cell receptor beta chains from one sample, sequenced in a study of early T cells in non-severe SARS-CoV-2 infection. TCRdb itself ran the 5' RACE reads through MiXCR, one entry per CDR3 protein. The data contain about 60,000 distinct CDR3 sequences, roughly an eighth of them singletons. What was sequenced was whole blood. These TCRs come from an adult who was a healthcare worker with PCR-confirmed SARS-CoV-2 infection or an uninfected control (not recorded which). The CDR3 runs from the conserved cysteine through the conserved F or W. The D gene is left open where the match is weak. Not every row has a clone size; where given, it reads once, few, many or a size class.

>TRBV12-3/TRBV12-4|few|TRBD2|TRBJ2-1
CASTQASGRVSEQFF
TGTGCCAGCACCCAGGCTAGCGGGAGGGTCAGTGAGCAGTTCTTC
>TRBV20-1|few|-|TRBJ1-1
CSARRLRAGLNTEAFF
TGCAGTGCTAGACGTCTCCGGGCAGGGCTAAACACTGAAGCTTTCTTT
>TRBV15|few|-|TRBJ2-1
CATSRDGSGLSYNEQFF
TGTGCCACCAGCAGAGATGGTTCCGGGTTGTCCTACAATGAGCAGTTCTTC
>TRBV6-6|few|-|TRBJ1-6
CASSYSITPGNSPLHF
TGTGCCAGCAGTTACTCGATCACCCCCGGCAATTCACCCCTCCACTTT
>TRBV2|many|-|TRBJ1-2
CASSETPQDRFNGYTF
TGTGCCAGCAGTGAAACCCCGCAGGACCGTTTCAATGGCTACACCTTC
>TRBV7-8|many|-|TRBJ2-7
CASSLAWVAGGFGGVGYEQYF
TGTGCCAGCAGCTTAGCGTGGGTTGCAGGGGGATTTGGCGGGGTCGGCTACGAGCAGTACTTC
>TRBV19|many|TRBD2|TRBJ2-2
CASSILAGGTGELFF
TGTGCCAGTAGTATATTAGCGGGAGGTACCGGGGAGCTGTTTTTT
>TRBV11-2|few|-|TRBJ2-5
CASSLSTDKKETQYF
TGTGCCAGCAGCTTATCTACAGACAAGAAAGAGACCCAGTACTTC
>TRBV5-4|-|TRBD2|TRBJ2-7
CASSFLAGGSYEQYF
TGTGCCAGCAGCTTTTTAGCGGGGGGGTCCTACGAGCAGTACTTC
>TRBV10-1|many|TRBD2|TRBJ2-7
CASLLAYKQYF
TGCGCCAGCCTACTAGCGTACAAGCAGTACTTC
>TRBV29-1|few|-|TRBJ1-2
CSVIPQNVGYTF
TGCAGCGTGATCCCCCAGAACGTAGGCTACACCTTC
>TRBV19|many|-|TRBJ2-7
CASSPPDRSYEQYF
TGTGCCAGTAGCCCTCCGGACCGGTCCTACGAGCAGTACTTC
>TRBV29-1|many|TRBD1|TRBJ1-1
CSAYRGNTEAFF
TGCAGCGCTTACAGGGGGAACACTGAAGCTTTCTTT
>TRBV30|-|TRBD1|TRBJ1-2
CAWEQGAFGYTF
TGTGCCTGGGAACAGGGGGCATTTGGCTACACCTTC
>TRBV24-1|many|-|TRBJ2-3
CATSVGPSVSTDTQYF
TGTGCCACCAGTGTTGGGCCCTCTGTTAGCACAGATACGCAGTATTTT
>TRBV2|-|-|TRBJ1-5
CASSENGGRQPQHF
TGTGCCAGCAGTGAAAATGGGGGTAGGCAGCCCCAGCATTTT
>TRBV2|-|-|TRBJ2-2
CASSVFAGPGELFF
TGTGCCAGCAGTGTTTTCGCCGGCCCCGGGGAGCTGTTTTTT
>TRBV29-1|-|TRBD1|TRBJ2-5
CSVGRGRETQYF
TGCAGCGTTGGAAGGGGGCGGGAGACCCAGTACTTC
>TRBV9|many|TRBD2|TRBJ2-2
CASSVGLAVNTGELFF
TGTGCCAGCAGCGTAGGGCTAGCGGTAAACACCGGGGAGCTGTTTTTT
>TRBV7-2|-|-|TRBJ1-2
CASSSSPRTARYGYTF
TGTGCCAGCAGCTCCTCTCCGCGGACAGCGCGCTATGGCTACACCTTC
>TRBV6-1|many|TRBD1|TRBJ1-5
CASSERTGQYSNQPQHF
TGTGCCAGCAGTGAAAGAACGGGACAGTATAGCAATCAGCCCCAGCATTTT
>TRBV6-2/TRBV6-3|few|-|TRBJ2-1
CASSWGSSYNEQFF
TGTGCCAGCAGTTGGGGAAGCTCCTACAATGAGCAGTTCTTC
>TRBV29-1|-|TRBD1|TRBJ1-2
CSVATGREGYTF
TGCAGCGTGGCGACAGGGAGGGAAGGCTACACCTTC
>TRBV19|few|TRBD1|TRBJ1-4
CASSTLYPQGGLFF
TGTGCCAGTAGTACGCTTTACCCACAGGGGGGACTGTTTTTT
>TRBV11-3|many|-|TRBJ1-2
CASSHYAQGVTGYTF
TGTGCCAGCAGCCACTACGCACAGGGAGTAACTGGCTACACCTTC
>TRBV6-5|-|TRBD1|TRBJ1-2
CASSSPGQGGYGYTF
TGTGCCAGCAGTTCCCCGGGACAGGGAGGCTATGGCTACACCTTC
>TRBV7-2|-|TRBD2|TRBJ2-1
CASSVSGDLYNEQFF
TGTGCCAGCAGCGTTAGCGGGGACCTCTACAATGAGCAGTTCTTC
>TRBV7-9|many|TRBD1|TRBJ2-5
CASRQGASQETQYF
TGTGCCAGCAGGCAGGGGGCGAGCCAAGAGACCCAGTACTTC
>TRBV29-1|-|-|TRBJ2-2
CSVRTTNTGELFF
TGCAGCGTCCGGACAACGAACACCGGGGAGCTGTTTTTT
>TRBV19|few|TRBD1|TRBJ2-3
CASSLGTATDTQYF
TGTGCCAGTAGTCTCGGGACAGCCACAGATACGCAGTATTTT
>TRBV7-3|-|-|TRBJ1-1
CASSRAGDTEAFF
TGTGCCAGCAGCCGCGCAGGGGACACTGAAGCTTTCTTT